These T cell receptor beta chains were read from a single sample in a study of molecular identifiers for immune sequencing clone quantification. Each CDR3 protein is one row after TCRdb ran MiXCR on the PCR reads. The sample has 85,000 to 90,000 distinct CDR3 sequences, nearly 25% seen once. The material sequenced was naive CD8+ T cells from blood, with Jurkat cell RNA spiked in. These receptors all stem from a human donor in good health. Some libraries in this study had Jurkat cell RNA spiked in. CDR3s include the opening cysteine and the closing phenylalanine or tryptophan. A D gene is named only where the DNA matches it firmly. Size is omitted from some rows. Given values are once, few, many or a class for expanded clones.

TRBV6-1,NA,TRBJ1-5,NA,CASTHGGEYQPQHF,TGTGCCAGCACCCACGGGGGCGAGTATCAGCCCCAGCATTTT
TRBV19,NA,TRBJ2-2,NA,CASRVGTGELFF,TGTGCCAGTAGGGTGGGGACCGGGGAGCTGTTTTTT
TRBV6-6,many,TRBJ2-7,NA,CASSPLLAVSYEQYF,TGTGCCAGCAGTCCCCTCTTAGCGGTCTCCTACGAGCAGTACTTC
TRBV6-1,NA,TRBJ1-2,NA,CASSFGTTNYGYTF,TGTGCCAGCAGCTTTGGGACAACTAACTATGGCTACACCTTC
TRBV27,NA,TRBJ2-2,TRBD1,CASSPRTGFGAGELFF,TGTGCCAGCAGTCCCCGGACAGGGTTTGGAGCCGGGGAGCTGTTTTTT
TRBV9,few,TRBJ2-7,NA,CASSVAGGTEQYF,TGTGCCAGCAGCGTAGCGGGGGGCACGGAGCAGTACTTC
TRBV27,few,TRBJ2-3,TRBD1,CASSLGQNTDTQYF,TGTGCCAGCAGTTTGGGACAGAACACAGATACGCAGTATTTT
TRBV20-1,few,TRBJ2-1,TRBD2,CSAIQRPLSGRVNEQFF,TGCAGTGCTATCCAGCGTCCACTAAGCGGGAGGGTAAATGAGCAGTTCTTC
TRBV28,NA,TRBJ2-1,TRBD2,CASSLEERGYNEQFF,TGTGCCAGCAGTTTAGAGGAGCGGGGGTACAATGAGCAGTTCTTC
TRBV4-1,many,TRBJ1-1,NA,CASSQEGGAAGAFF,TGCGCCAGCAGCCAAGAAGGAGGAGCCGCGGGAGCTTTCTTT
TRBV27,few,TRBJ2-7,TRBD1,CASSLSVTGGREQYF,TGTGCCAGCAGTTTAAGCGTGACAGGGGGAAGGGAGCAGTACTTC
TRBV24-1,NA,TRBJ2-7,TRBD2,CATSDPTSGGSYEQHF,TGTGCCACCAGTGACCCGACTAGCGGGGGGTCCTACGAGCAGCACTTC
TRBV7-9,many,TRBJ2-3,NA,CASSYPVEGGTDTQYF,TGTGCCAGCAGTTACCCAGTTGAGGGGGGCACAGATACGCAGTATTTT
TRBV20-1,many,TRBJ1-1,NA,CSATIDRGVPTEAFF,TGCAGTGCTACCATTGATAGGGGGGTTCCCACTGAAGCTTTCTTT
TRBV6-5,few,TRBJ1-2,NA,CASSYSQGLYGYTF,TGTGCCAGCAGTTACTCGCAGGGGCTGTATGGCTACACCTTC
TRBV4-3,NA,TRBJ2-5,TRBD2,CASSQDRFAGDSTQYF,TGCGCCAGCAGCCAAGATCGATTCGCGGGAGATAGTACCCAGTACTTC
TRBV7-9,many,TRBJ2-5,TRBD2,CASSASAGQETQYF,TGTGCCAGCAGCGCCTCAGCGGGGCAAGAGACCCAGTACTTC
TRBV5-1,many,TRBJ1-1,NA,CASSLAGVLNTEAFF,TGCGCCAGCAGCTTGGCCGGGGTATTGAACACTGAAGCTTTCTTT
TRBV5-6,many,TRBJ1-1,NA,CASSFGAMNTEAFF,TGTGCCAGCAGCTTCGGGGCCATGAACACTGAAGCTTTCTTT
TRBV7-9,NA,TRBJ1-3,NA,CASAPPVSGNTIYF,TGTGCCAGCGCCCCCCCCGTGTCTGGAAACACCATATATTTT
TRBV2,many,TRBJ2-4,TRBD1,CASSEDRAGIQYF,TGTGCCAGCAGTGAGGACAGGGCGGGCATTCAGTACTTC
TRBV7-6,many,TRBJ2-2,NA,CASSLTEAPNTGELFF,TGTGCCAGCAGCTTGACCGAGGCCCCGAACACCGGGGAGCTGTTTTTT
TRBV7-6,many,TRBJ2-3,NA,CASSLGGHTDTQYF,TGTGCCAGCAGCTTGGGGGGACACACAGATACGCAGTATTTT
TRBV3-1,many,TRBJ2-7,TRBD1,CASGGDRDYEQYF,TGTGCCAGCGGCGGAGACAGGGACTACGAGCAGTACTTC
TRBV29-1,few,TRBJ2-5,NA,CSVWGSSLETQYF,TGCAGCGTCTGGGGCTCTTCTTTGGAGACCCAGTACTTC
TRBV6-4,NA,TRBJ2-1,TRBD2,CASNDPRLAGANLGEQFF,TGTGCCAGCAATGACCCTCGACTAGCGGGGGCCAACTTAGGAGAGCAGTTCTTC
TRBV20-1,many,TRBJ2-3,NA,CSAAGAVTDTQYF,TGCAGTGCTGCAGGAGCAGTCACAGATACGCAGTATTTT
TRBV19,NA,TRBJ1-3,NA,CASSILFRTVSGITIYF,TGTGCCAGTAGTATTCTTTTCCGGACAGTCTCTGGAATCACCATATATTTT
TRBV11-2,NA,TRBJ2-2,TRBD1,CASSFGTGGGGELFF,TGTGCCAGCAGCTTTGGGACAGGGGGCGGGGGGGAGCTGTTTTTT
TRBV7-2,many,TRBJ2-1,NA,CASSFLSNEQFF,TGTGCCAGCAGCTTTCTCTCCAATGAGCAGTTCTTC
TRBV25-1,few,TRBJ2-7,TRBD1,CASSDWGTGDYEQYF,TGTGCCAGCAGTGACTGGGGGACAGGGGACTACGAGCAGTACTTC
TRBV27,few,TRBJ2-4,TRBD2,CASSSLGLPVLAGAAKNIQYF,TGTGCCAGCAGTTCCCTTGGGTTACCTGTGCTAGCGGGAGCGGCCAAAAACATTCAGTACTTC
TRBV20-1,NA,TRBJ2-3,NA,CSARDLAGLGTDTQYF,TGCAGTGCTAGAGATCTGGCGGGGCTCGGCACAGATACGCAGTATTTT
TRBV28,NA,TRBJ1-1,NA,CASSGWSTEAFF,TGTGCCAGCAGTGGATGGAGCACTGAAGCTTTCTTT
TRBV6-2/TRBV6-3,many,TRBJ2-3,NA,CASSYSLTSTDTQYF,TGTGCCAGCAGTTACTCCCTTACCAGCACAGATACGCAGTATTTT
TRBV4-2,few,TRBJ1-1,NA,CASSQGGGQIEAFF,TGTGCCAGCAGCCAAGGTGGGGGGCAGATTGAAGCTTTCTTT
TRBV5-4,many,TRBJ2-5,TRBD2,CASSQGLAQETQYF,TGTGCCAGCAGCCAGGGACTAGCCCAAGAGACCCAGTACTTC
TRBV4-1,NA,TRBJ2-5,TRBD2,CASSQVVAGQETQYF,TGCGCCAGCAGCCAAGTGGTAGCGGGCCAAGAGACCCAGTACTTC
TRBV3-1,few,TRBJ1-5,NA,CASSQGRHLNQPQHF,TGTGCCAGCAGCCAAGGTCGACATCTAAATCAGCCCCAGCATTTT